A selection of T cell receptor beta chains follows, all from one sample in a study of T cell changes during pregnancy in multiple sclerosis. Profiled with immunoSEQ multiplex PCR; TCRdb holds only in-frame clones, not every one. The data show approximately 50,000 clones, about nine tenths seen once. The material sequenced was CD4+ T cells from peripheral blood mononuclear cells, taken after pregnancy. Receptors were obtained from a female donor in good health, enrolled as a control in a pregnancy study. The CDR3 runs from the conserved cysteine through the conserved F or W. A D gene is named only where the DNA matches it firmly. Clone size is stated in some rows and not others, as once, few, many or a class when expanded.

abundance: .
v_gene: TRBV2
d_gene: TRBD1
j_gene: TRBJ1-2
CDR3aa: CASRQGAGGYTF
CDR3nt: TGTGCCAGCCGACAGGGGGCTGGTGGCTACACCTTC

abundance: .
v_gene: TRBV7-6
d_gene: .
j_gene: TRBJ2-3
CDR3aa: CASRADSSTDTQYF
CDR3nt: TGTGCCAGCAGAGCGGATTCAAGCACAGATACGCAGTATTTT

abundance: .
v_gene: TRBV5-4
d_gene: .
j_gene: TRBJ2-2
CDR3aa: CASSSGSLGTGELFF
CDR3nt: TGTGCCAGCAGCTCCGGTTCCCTAGGAACCGGGGAGCTGTTTTTT

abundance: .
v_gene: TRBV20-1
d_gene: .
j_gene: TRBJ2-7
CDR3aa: CSAGGHEQYF
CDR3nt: TGCAGTGCTGGTGGGCACGAGCAGTACTTC

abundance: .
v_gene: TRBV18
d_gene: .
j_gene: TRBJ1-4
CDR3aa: CASSPTGVREKLFF
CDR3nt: TGTGCCAGCTCACCAACGGGTGTGCGGGAAAAACTGTTTTTT

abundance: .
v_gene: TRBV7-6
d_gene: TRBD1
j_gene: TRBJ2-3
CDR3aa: CASSLNTGQGGPDTQYF
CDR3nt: TGTGCCAGCAGCTTAAACACGGGACAGGGTGGTCCAGATACGCAGTATTTT

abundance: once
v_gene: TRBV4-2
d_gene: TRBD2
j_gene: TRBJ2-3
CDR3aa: CASSQPGLAGGSTDTQYF
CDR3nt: TGTGCCAGCAGCCAACCGGGACTAGCGGGGGGGAGCACAGATACGCAGTATTTT

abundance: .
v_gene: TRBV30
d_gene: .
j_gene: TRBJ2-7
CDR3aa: CAWSLQARQQYF
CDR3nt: TGTGCCTGGAGCTTACAGGCGAGACAGCAGTACTTC

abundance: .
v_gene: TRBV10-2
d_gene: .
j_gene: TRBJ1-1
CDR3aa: CASSEWGTSGAFF
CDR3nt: TGCGCCAGCAGTGAGTGGGGGACATCAGGTGCTTTCTTT

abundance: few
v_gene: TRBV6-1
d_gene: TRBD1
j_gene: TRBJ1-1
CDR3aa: CASRAGTGFTEAFF
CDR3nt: TGTGCCAGCAGAGCCGGGACAGGGTTCACTGAAGCTTTCTTT

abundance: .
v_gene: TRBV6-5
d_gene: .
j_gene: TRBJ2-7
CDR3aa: CASSRGNSYEQYF
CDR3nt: TGTGCCAGCAGCCGCGGGAACTCCTACGAGCAGTACTTC

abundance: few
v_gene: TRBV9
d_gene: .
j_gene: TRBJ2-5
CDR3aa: CASSVSPSRGQETQYF
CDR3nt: TGTGCCAGCAGCGTATCCCCGAGTAGAGGGCAAGAGACCCAGTACTTC

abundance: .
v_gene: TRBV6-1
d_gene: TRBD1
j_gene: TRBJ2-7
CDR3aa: CASSVDRGNYEQYF
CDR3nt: TGTGCCAGCAGTGTGGACAGGGGAAACTACGAGCAGTACTTC

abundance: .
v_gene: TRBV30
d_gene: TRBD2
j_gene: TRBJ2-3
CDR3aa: CAWSVRRTSGVQDTQYF
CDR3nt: TGTGCCTGGAGTGTACGCCGGACTAGCGGGGTTCAGGATACGCAGTATTTT

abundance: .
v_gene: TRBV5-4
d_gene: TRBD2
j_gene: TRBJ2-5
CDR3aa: CASSLKRGQETQYF
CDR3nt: TGTGCCAGCAGCTTGAAGCGGGGGCAAGAGACCCAGTACTTC

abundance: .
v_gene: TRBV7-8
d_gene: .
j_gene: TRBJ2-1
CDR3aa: CASSPGTGNNEQFF
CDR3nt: TGTGCCAGCAGCCCCGGGACTGGGAACAATGAGCAGTTCTTC

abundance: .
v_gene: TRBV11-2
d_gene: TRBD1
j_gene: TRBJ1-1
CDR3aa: CASSSDRVSTEAFF
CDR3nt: TGTGCCAGCAGCTCAGACAGGGTTTCCACTGAAGCTTTCTTT

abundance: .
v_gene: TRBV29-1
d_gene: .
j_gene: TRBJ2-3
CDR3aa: CSVEGVIASDTQYF
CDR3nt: TGCAGCGTTGAAGGGGTGATAGCGTCAGATACGCAGTATTTT

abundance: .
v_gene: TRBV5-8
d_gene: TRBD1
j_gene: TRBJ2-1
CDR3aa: CASSLEGQKTNEQFF
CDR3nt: TGTGCCAGCAGCTTGGAGGGACAGAAGACTAATGAGCAGTTCTTC

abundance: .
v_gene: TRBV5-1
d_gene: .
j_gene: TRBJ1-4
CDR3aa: CASRRHEKLFF
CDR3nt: TGCGCCAGCAGGCGGCATGAAAAACTGTTTTTT

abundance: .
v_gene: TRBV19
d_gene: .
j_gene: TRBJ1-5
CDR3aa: CASRPPLSHQPQHF
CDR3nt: TGTGCCAGCCGCCCGCCCCTGAGCCATCAGCCCCAGCATTTT

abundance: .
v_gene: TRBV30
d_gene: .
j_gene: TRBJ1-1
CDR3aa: CAWRKQGFTEAFF
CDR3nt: TGTGCCTGGAGAAAACAGGGTTTCACTGAAGCTTTCTTT

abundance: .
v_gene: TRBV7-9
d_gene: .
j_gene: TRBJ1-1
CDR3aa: CASSRDTEAFF
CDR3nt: TGTGCCAGCAGCCGAGACACTGAAGCTTTCTTT

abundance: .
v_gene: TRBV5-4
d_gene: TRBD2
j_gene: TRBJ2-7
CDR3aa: CASSSAGTYEQYF
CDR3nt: TGTGCCAGCAGCTCAGCGGGAACCTACGAGCAGTACTTC

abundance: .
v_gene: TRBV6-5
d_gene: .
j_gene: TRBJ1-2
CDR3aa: CASSPPDRTINGYTF
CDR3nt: TGTGCCAGCAGCCCTCCCGACAGAACTATTAATGGCTACACCTTC

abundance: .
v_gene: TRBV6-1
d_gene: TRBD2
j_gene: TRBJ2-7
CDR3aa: CASSHLAGGIYEQYF
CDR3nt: TGTGCCAGCAGTCACCTAGCGGGAGGGATCTACGAGCAGTACTTC

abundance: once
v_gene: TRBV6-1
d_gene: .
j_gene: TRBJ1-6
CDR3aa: CASRPRGAYNSPLHF
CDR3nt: TGTGCCAGCAGACCCAGGGGAGCCTATAATTCACCCCTCCACTTT

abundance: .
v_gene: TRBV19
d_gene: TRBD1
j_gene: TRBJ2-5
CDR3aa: CASRNRGQETQYF
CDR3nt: TGTGCCAGTAGAAACAGGGGTCAAGAGACCCAGTACTTC

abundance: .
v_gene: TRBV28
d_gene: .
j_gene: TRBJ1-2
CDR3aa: CASRVGGGADGYTF
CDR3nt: TGTGCCAGCAGGGTAGGGGGGGGCGCGGATGGCTACACCTTC

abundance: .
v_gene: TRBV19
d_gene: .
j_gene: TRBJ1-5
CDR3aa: CASSTAESGVYSNQPQHF
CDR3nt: TGTGCCAGTAGTACCGCCGAGTCGGGGGTCTATAGCAATCAGCCCCAGCATTTT

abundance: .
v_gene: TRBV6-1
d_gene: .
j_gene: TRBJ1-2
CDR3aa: CASSEALGAVGYTF
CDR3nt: TGTGCCAGCAGTGAAGCGCTTGGGGCCGTGGGCTACACCTTC

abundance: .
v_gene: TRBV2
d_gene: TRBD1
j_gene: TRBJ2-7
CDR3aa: CASSGTGLSSYEQYF
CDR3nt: TGTGCCAGCAGTGGGACAGGCCTTAGCTCCTACGAGCAGTACTTC

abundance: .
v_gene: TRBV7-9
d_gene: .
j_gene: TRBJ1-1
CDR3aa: CASCLVGGRLMNTEAFF
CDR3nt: TGTGCCAGCTGCCTTGTTGGGGGCAGACTCATGAACACTGAAGCTTTCTTT

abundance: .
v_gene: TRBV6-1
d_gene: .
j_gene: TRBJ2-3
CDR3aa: CASSRDTTSTDTQYF
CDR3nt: TGTGCCAGCAGTCGGGACACTACTAGCACAGATACGCAGTATTTT

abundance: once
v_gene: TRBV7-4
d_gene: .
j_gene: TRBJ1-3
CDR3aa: CASSLCGTRPVFGNTIYF
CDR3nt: TGTGCCAGCAGCTTGTGCGGGACGCGGCCCGTTTTTGGAAACACCATATATTTT

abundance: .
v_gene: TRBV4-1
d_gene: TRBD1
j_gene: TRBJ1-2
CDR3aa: CASSPSGQGINYGYTF
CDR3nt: TGCGCCAGCAGCCCATCGGGACAGGGTATAAACTATGGCTACACCTTC

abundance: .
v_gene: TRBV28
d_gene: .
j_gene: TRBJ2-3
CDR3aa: CASSPPSASAQYF
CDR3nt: TGTGCCAGCAGTCCCCCCTCCGCGTCCGCGCAGTATTTT

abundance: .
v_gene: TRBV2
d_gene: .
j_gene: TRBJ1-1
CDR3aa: CASSVARTEAFF
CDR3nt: TGTGCCAGCAGTGTAGCTCGGACTGAAGCTTTCTTT

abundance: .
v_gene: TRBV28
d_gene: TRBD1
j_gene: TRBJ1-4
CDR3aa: CASRSGQVLEKLFF
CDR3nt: TGTGCCAGCAGGTCGGGACAGGTTCTAGAAAAACTGTTTTTT

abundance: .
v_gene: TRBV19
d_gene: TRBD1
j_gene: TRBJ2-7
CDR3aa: CASSSPTGTGAGEQYF
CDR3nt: TGTGCCAGTAGTTCGCCGACAGGGACAGGGGCGGGCGAGCAGTACTTC

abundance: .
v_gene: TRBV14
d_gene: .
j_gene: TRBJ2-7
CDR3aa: CASSHTGSLREQYF
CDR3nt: TGTGCCAGCAGCCACACAGGGTCGTTGAGGGAGCAGTACTTC

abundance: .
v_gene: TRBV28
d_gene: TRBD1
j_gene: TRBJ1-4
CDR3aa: CASTSGGTAGEKLFF
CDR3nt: TGTGCCAGCACATCCGGAGGGACAGCAGGTGAAAAACTGTTTTTT

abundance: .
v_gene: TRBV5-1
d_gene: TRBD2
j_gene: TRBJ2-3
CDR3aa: CASSYGTSGSDTQYF
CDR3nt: TGCGCCAGCAGCTACGGGACTAGCGGGAGCGATACGCAGTATTTT

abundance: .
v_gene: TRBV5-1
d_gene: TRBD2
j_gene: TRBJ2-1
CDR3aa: CASSPGLDRFLDEQFF
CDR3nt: TGCGCCAGCAGCCCCGGACTAGATCGGTTTCTGGATGAGCAGTTCTTC